The present TCR beta chain was sequenced within a study of T-cell memory formation after mild COVID-19. Points from the study as a whole: Clones that shrank (day 15 to 85) were balanced CD4/CD8, whereas later expanders leaned CD4+.

Looked up from germline, CDR1 is KGHDR and CDR2 is SFDVKD. The ends were cut back, 7 bases at V and 7 bases at J, with 12 bases in the middle. The length of the CDR3 is 13 residues. Each CDR3 protein is one row after TCRdb ran MiXCR on the 5' RACE reads. In the table there are a few hundred thousand distinct CDR3 sequences, more than 15% of which are singletons. On this clonotype: Its matching antigen is unknown.

The clonotype comes from a young man who had mild COVID-19 (a few samples of this study predate the infection). Cell type and time point are not known. This chain joins TRBV24-1 and TRBJ2-2; possible D gene TRBD1, 5 bases. Sequencing was done on a sample of PBMCs or a T cell subset sorted from them (not recorded which). The CDR3 spells CATRGVLRGELFF. CDR3 sequence (DNA): TGTGCCACCAGAGGGGTTCTTCGCGGGGAGCTGTTTTTT.